This is a list of T cell receptor beta chains from one sample in a study of blood T cell repertoires in COVID-19. Only in-frame clones appear in the TCRdb table, and some are missing; sequencing was by immunoSEQ multiplex PCR. Of 120,000 to 150,000 clones listed, around 86% are singletons. Material for sequencing was peripheral blood. The receptors were gathered from a man aged 45-65 years who had recovered from COVID-19. Each CDR3 is given with its conserved first and last residue. A D gene is named only where the DNA matches it firmly. Not every row has a clone size; where given, it reads once, few, many or a size class.

cdr3_nt cdr3_aa v_call clone_size cdr3_length d_call j_call
TGCGCCAGCAGCTGGGACAGGAGGAGCACAGATACGCAGTATTTT CASSWDRRSTDTQYF TRBV5-1 - 15 TRBD1 TRBJ2-3
TGTGCCAGCAGCCCGCTGGCGGGGAACACTGAAGCTTTCTTT CASSPLAGNTEAFF TRBV3-1/TRBV3-2 - 14 - TRBJ1-1
TGTGCCAGCAGCACCCGAACAGGGGGCTCGGGCTACACCTTC CASSTRTGGSGYTF TRBV9 once 14 TRBD1 TRBJ1-2
TGTGCCAGTAGCGTTGCAGGTGGAAACACCATATATTTT CASSVAGGNTIYF TRBV19 - 13 - TRBJ1-3
TGTGCCAGCTCACCGTACAGAGCGAACACCGGGGAGCTGTTTTTT CASSPYRANTGELFF TRBV18 once 15 - TRBJ2-2
TGTGCCAGCAGCGCGGGACAAATGAACACCGGGGAGCTGTTTTTT CASSAGQMNTGELFF TRBV9 - 15 - TRBJ2-2
TGTGCCAGCAGCCCCAGGGTGGGGGGCTACACCTTC CASSPRVGGYTF TRBV7-2 once 12 - TRBJ1-2
TGTGCCAGCAGTAAATTCCGGGACAGGGGGAATCAGCCCCAGCATTTT CASSKFRDRGNQPQHF TRBV2 - 16 TRBD1 TRBJ1-5
TGTGCCAGCGGATCCCTCACCGGGAGCACAGATACGCAGTATTTT CASGSLTGSTDTQYF TRBV27 - 15 - TRBJ2-3
TGCGCCAGCAGCTCGGGGGGGCGTGGAGATACGCAGTATTTT CASSSGGRGDTQYF TRBV5-1 once 14 TRBD2 TRBJ2-3
TGTGCCTGGAGTGTGGCAAGCGGCAATGAGCAGTTCTTC CAWSVASGNEQFF TRBV30 - 13 - TRBJ2-1
TGTGCCAGCAGAAACTCAGGGGCCTATAATGAAAAACTGTTTTTT CASRNSGAYNEKLFF TRBV6-5 - 15 - TRBJ1-4
TGTGCCACCAGCAGAGACCCCCAGGGGGATTACAATGAGCAGTTCTTC CATSRDPQGDYNEQFF TRBV15 - 16 TRBD1 TRBJ2-1
TGTGCCAGCAGTCCGACAGGGACTCAGCCCCAGCATTTT CASSPTGTQPQHF TRBV6-5 - 13 TRBD1 TRBJ1-5
TGTGCCAGCAGCGTGACAGGGTTGGATCAGCCCCAGCATTTT CASSVTGLDQPQHF TRBV9 once 14 TRBD1 TRBJ1-5
TGCGCCAGCAGCCAAGGGACTAGCGTGTACGAGCAGTACTTC CASSQGTSVYEQYF TRBV4-3 - 14 TRBD2 TRBJ2-7
TGTGCCAGCAGGGACACCTATGGCTACACCTTC CASRDTYGYTF TRBV27 - 11 - TRBJ1-2
TGTGCCAGCAGCCTCCAGGGACAGAGCTCCTACGAGCAGTACTTC CASSLQGQSSYEQYF TRBV5-4 - 15 TRBD1 TRBJ2-7
TGCGCCAGCAGCCCCGGACAGGGAGATGGGGGGGAGACCCAGTACTTC CASSPGQGDGGETQYF TRBV5-1 - 16 TRBD1 TRBJ2-5
TGTGCCAGCAGAGCTAGCGGGGGGGCGGAGACCCAGTACTTC CASRASGGAETQYF TRBV6-5 - 14 TRBD2 TRBJ2-5
TGTGCCAGCAGTGGCGGGGGGATCGATACGCAGTATTTT CASSGGGIDTQYF TRBV2 - 13 TRBD2 TRBJ2-3
TGTGCCAGCAGCTGGGACAGGGCGAGCAATCAGCCCCAGCATTTT CASSWDRASNQPQHF TRBV2 - 15 TRBD1 TRBJ1-5
TGTGCCAGTAGTAACCAACAGGGGGCAGTCGGCTATGGCTACACCTTC CASSNQQGAVGYGYTF TRBV19 - 16 TRBD1 TRBJ1-2
TGTGCCAGCAGACTGGGGGACAGGGTTGGGGAAAAACTGTTTTTT CASRLGDRVGEKLFF TRBV25-1 - 15 TRBD1 TRBJ1-4
TGCGCCAGCAGCACTGGGACAGGGGGCTCCTACGAGCAGTACTTC CASSTGTGGSYEQYF TRBV5-1 - 15 TRBD1 TRBJ2-7
TGTGCCAGCAGCAATGGGACAGGGGCTTCCTACGAGCAGTACTTC CASSNGTGASYEQYF TRBV7-8 - 15 TRBD1 TRBJ2-7
TGCGCCAGCAGCCCGGTCCGAAGTCAGCCCCAGCATTTT CASSPVRSQPQHF TRBV4-1 few 13 - TRBJ1-5
TGCAGCGTTGAAGATCTATCTGGGACAGGTCACCAAGAGACCCAGTACTTC CSVEDLSGTGHQETQYF TRBV29-1 - 17 TRBD1 TRBJ2-5
TGTGCCAGTAGCACCGGGACAGGGGACAGCAACGAGCAGTACTTC CASSTGTGDSNEQYF TRBV19 - 15 TRBD1 TRBJ2-7
TGCGCCAGCAGCTTACAGGGGACCCTCAATCAGCCCCAGCATTTT CASSLQGTLNQPQHF TRBV5-1 - 15 TRBD1 TRBJ1-5
TGCGCCAGCAGCCACGGACTCATGAGCCAGCCCCAGCATTTT CASSHGLMSQPQHF TRBV4-3 - 14 - TRBJ1-5
TGTGCCAGCAGTGTAAGCGCAGGGGGGACCGGGGAGCTGTTTTTT CASSVSAGGTGELFF TRBV2 once 15 - TRBJ2-2
TGTGCCTGGACCCCTCGACAGGGTTCGTACTATGGCTACACCTTC CAWTPRQGSYYGYTF TRBV30 - 15 TRBD1 TRBJ1-2
TGTGCTAGTGGCGTTGGTGAGGGGGCATACGAGCAGTACTTC CASGVGEGAYEQYF TRBV12-5 - 14 TRBD1 TRBJ2-7
TGTGCCGTCAGGGGCGAGGGCAAAAACATTCAGTACTTC CAVRGEGKNIQYF TRBV6-5 - 13 - TRBJ2-4
TGTGCCACGGAGGAAAACTGGGGGGTCGTGGGCGCTGAAGCTTTCTTT CATEENWGVVGAEAFF TRBV5-4 - 16 - TRBJ1-1
TGCGCCAGCAGCCAAGATCCGGGACAGGGAGCAGATACGCAGTATTTT CASSQDPGQGADTQYF TRBV4-3 once 16 TRBD1 TRBJ2-3
TGTGCCAGCTCAGTGACAGGGCCCGATCAGCCCCAGCATTTT CASSVTGPDQPQHF TRBV18 few 14 TRBD1 TRBJ1-5
TGTGCCAGCAGCTTGGGACAGGGGGCCGTAAACACCATATATTTT CASSLGQGAVNTIYF TRBV7-8 few 15 TRBD1 TRBJ1-3
TGCGCCAGCAGCTTGGAGGGACTCCTAAGCTCCTACGAGCAGTACTTC CASSLEGLLSSYEQYF TRBV5-1 once 16 - TRBJ2-7
TGTGCCTGGAGTTTGATCGGGACAGGGGGCACAGATACGCAGTATTTT CAWSLIGTGGTDTQYF TRBV30 - 16 TRBD1 TRBJ2-3
TGTGCCAGCAGCTCCCGCGGGCTAGCGGCGGTGGGAGATACGCAGTATTTT CASSSRGLAAVGDTQYF TRBV5-5 - 17 TRBD2 TRBJ2-3
TGTGCCAGCAGCTTTCGGACTGGATACAATGAGCAGTTCTTC CASSFRTGYNEQFF TRBV3-1/TRBV3-2 - 14 - TRBJ2-1
TGTGCCAGCAGCCCCCCGGGACAGGGTAACACCGGGGAGCTGTTTTTT CASSPPGQGNTGELFF TRBV7-2 - 16 TRBD1 TRBJ2-2
TGTGCCAGCAGAAGGACAGGGTCGAGCACTGAAGCTTTCTTT CASRRTGSSTEAFF TRBV2 - 14 TRBD1 TRBJ1-1
TGCGCCAGCAGCCAGACAGCCTTAGCGGGGGGGGGTGAGACCCAGTACTTC CASSQTALAGGGETQYF TRBV4-3 - 17 TRBD2 TRBJ2-5
TGTGCCAGCAGCGAGGACCGGGGTTTCGAGCAGTACTTC CASSEDRGFEQYF TRBV7-8 - 13 - TRBJ2-7
TGTGCCAGCAGGGACGGGACTAGCGGATACAATGAGCAGTTCTTC CASRDGTSGYNEQFF TRBV5-4 few 15 TRBD2 TRBJ2-1
TGTGCCAGCAGCTTGGGCCACAGAACGATGAATGAGCAGTTCTTC CASSLGHRTMNEQFF TRBV7-6 - 15 - TRBJ2-1
TGTGCCAGTAGTAATTGGGGGGGCGGGAATCAGCCCCAGCATTTT CASSNWGGGNQPQHF TRBV19 once 15 - TRBJ1-5
TGTGCCAGCAGCTTAGTAGGGGATGGAAACACCATATATTTT CASSLVGDGNTIYF TRBV5-4 - 14 - TRBJ1-3
TGTGCCAGCAGCTTGGACCTAGGGAGTACCGGGGAGCTGTTTTTT CASSLDLGSTGELFF TRBV5-6 many 15 - TRBJ2-2
TGTGCCAGCAGCCCGGGACAGGGGGCGTATCTCGGCTACACCTTC CASSPGQGAYLGYTF TRBV7-9 once 15 TRBD1 TRBJ1-2
TGTGCCAGCAGACGCAGCGGGGGGACGCTTGATGAGCAGTACTTC CASRRSGGTLDEQYF TRBV7-9 - 15 TRBD2 TRBJ2-7
TGTGCCAGCAGTGAAGCCGGTAATCCCGGGACAGCTGGCTACACCTTC CASSEAGNPGTAGYTF TRBV6-1 once 16 TRBD1 TRBJ1-2
TGTGCCAGCAGTTTTGGCGGGGGGAGACTTGGGAATGAGCAGTTCTTC CASSFGGGRLGNEQFF TRBV6-2/TRBV6-3 - 16 TRBD2 TRBJ2-1
TGTGCCAGCACATATGACAGGGCATCACCCCTCCACTTT CASTYDRASPLHF TRBV5-4 - 13 TRBD1 TRBJ1-6
TGTGCCAGCAGCTTGGAATCTAGTGCAGATACGCAGTATTTT CASSLESSADTQYF TRBV5-4 - 14 - TRBJ2-3